The TCR beta chain under discussion was sequenced for a study of cytomegalovirus exposure and HLA in healthy donors. V dropped 6 bases and J dropped 1; count of bases not matched to a gene: 6. The CDR3 is 15 amino acids. Germline V gene lookup returns CDR1 MNHEY and CDR2 SVGAGI. The PCR contained 60 Vbeta and 13 Jbeta primers. Profiled with immunoSEQ multiplex PCR; TCRdb holds only in-frame clones, not every one. The table lists approximately 110,000 clones. Sequencing used PBMCs. The rearrangement links TRBV6-5 to TRBJ1-1, with 9 bases aligning to TRBD1. The receptor's source is a man aged 40-55 years in good health and CMV-seronegative. As DNA, the CDR3 is TGTGCCAGCAGACGGGACAGGGAACAGAACACTGAAGCTTTCTTT. This encodes CASRRDREQNTEAFF.